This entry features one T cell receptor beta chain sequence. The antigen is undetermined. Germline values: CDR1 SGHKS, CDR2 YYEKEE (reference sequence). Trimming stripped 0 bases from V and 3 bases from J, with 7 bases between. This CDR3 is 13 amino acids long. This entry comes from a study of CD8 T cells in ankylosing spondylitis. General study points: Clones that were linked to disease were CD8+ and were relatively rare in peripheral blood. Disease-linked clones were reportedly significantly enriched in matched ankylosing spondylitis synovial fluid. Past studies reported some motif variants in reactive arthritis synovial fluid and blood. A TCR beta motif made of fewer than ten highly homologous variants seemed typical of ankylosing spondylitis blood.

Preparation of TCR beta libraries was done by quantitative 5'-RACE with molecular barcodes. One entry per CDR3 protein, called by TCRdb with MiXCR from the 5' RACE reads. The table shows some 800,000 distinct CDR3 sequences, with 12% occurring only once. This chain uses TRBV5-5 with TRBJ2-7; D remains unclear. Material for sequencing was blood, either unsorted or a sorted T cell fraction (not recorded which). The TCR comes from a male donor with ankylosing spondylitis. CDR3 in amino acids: CASSLDLLYEQYF. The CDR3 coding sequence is TGTGCCAGCAGCTTGGACCTCCTCTACGAGCAGTACTTC.